Listed here is a single TCR beta chain. Its antigen is unknown. The sample comes from a study of T cells in Graves' hyperthyroidism and ophthalmopathy. Researchers amplified the TCR beta CDR3 regions from RNA transcripts. First-round RT-PCR of the TCR CDR3 relied on the HTBI primer set. TCRdb redid the calling of the multiplex PCR reads with MiXCR, one entry per CDR3 protein. The repertoire has hundreds of thousands of distinct CDR3 sequences, 15% to 20% of them found once; the top ten carry less than 3.5%. Study results and caveats: Most thyroid clonotypes expanded above 0.001 appeared in blood too. A model built on 13 V-J features separated ophthalmopathy from stable hyperthyroidism.

This TCR came from a woman in her thirties or forties with Graves' ophthalmopathy. The sequencing input was blood.

CDR3 loop: CAPKNSPLHF. The DNA for the CDR3 is TGCGCGCCGAAGAATTCACCCCTCCACTTT. The rearrangement joins TRBV10-2 to TRBJ1-6, with D unresolved. Germline-derived CDR1 and CDR2 are WSHSY and SAAADI. This CDR3 region has 10 residues.